This note documents a single T cell receptor (beta chain) sequence. This record belongs to a study of blood T cell repertoires in COVID-19. Study summary: PBMCs, B-cell-depleted T cells, or T cells were the source of the cDNA or gDNA that made up the material.

Trimming stripped 5 bases from V and 8 bases from J, with 25 bases between. The CDR3 covers 17 residues. Germline CDR1 is SGHTS and CDR2 is YDEGEE. Original analysis: Amplifying reference gene primers gave estimates of nucleated cell counts. Assay: immunoSEQ multiplex PCR; the TCRdb copy retains only in-frame clones and omits some. That table gives V, J and clone size, and the DNA gave D and trimming. This sample carries roughly 180,000 clones, over 75% of them seen once, and the ten largest clones take around 6%. This TCR derives from a woman aged 40 to 55 with acute COVID-19. The chain is built from TRBV5-8 and TRBJ1-4; perhaps TRBD1 as D (5 bases). Source material: PBMCs or T cells enriched from blood (not recorded which). DNA of the CDR3: TGTGCCAGCAGGGCCTTGGGAGGGGACGGGGAAGAGGAAAAACTGTTTTTT. Translation: CASRALGGDGEEEKLFF.